Shown below are 14 T cell receptor beta chains from a single sample sequenced in a study of siplizumab effects on memory and regulatory T cells. Profiled with immunoSEQ multiplex PCR; TCRdb holds only in-frame clones, not every one. The sample records 100,000 to 110,000 clones, approximately 94% being singletons. The sequencing input was non-Treg CD4+ T cells sorted from blood. These receptors all stem from a human donor in good health.

The V and J genes are TRBV11-3 and TRBJ2-4; 13 nucleotides match TRBD2. The length of the CDR3 is 18 residues. V lost 5 bases, J lost 0 bases, and 7 bases stayed unmatched. CDR1 is SGHNT, CDR2 YENEEA, per germline. This CDR3 reads CASSPGTSGNLAKNIQYF. The DNA for the CDR3 is TGTGCCAGCAGCCCCGGGACTAGCGGGAATCTAGCCAAAAACATTCAGTACTTC.

The J gene is TRBJ1-5, the V gene TRBV11-2, with 7 bases lining up with TRBD1. Trimming at V came to 3 bases and at J to 3 bases, leaving 5 bases not matched to a gene. Germline V gene data show CDR1 as SGHAT and CDR2 as FQNNGV. This CDR3 has 15 residues. DNA of the CDR3: TGTGCCAGCAGCTTGGGGACAGATAACAATCAGCCCCAGCATTTT. Its translation: CASSLGTDNNQPQHF. Full variable domain (remainder filled in from reference TRBV11-2 and TRBJ1-5): EAGVAQSPRYKIIEKRQSVAFWCNPISGHATLYWYQQILGQGPKLLIQFQNNGVVDDSQLPKDRFSAERLKGVDSTLKIQPAKLEDSAVYLCASSLGTDNNQPQHFGDGTRLSIL.

The V call is TRBV19, the J call TRBJ1-4; 9 bases line up with TRBD1. V was pared by 7 bases and J by 1 base, with 4 bases of the junction left unmatched. Germline V lookup: CDR1 LNHDA, CDR2 SQIVND (reference sequence). CDR3 length equals 15 residues. In nucleotides, the CDR3 is TGTGCCAGTACCCGACAGGGGGGAACTAATGAAAAACTGTTTTTT. As protein: CASTRQGGTNEKLFF.

The rearrangement links TRBV10-2 to TRBJ1-5; the match to TRBD1 covers 10 bases. CDR3 length: 17 residues. V shed 3 bases and J 4 bases; nucleotides not matched to a gene: 9. In germline, CDR1 is WSHSY, CDR2 SAAADI. The CDR3 DNA reads TGCGCCAGCAGTGACGACAGGGGGCGAAGAATGAATCAGCCCCAGCATTTT. Its translation: CASSDDRGRRMNQPQHF.

Details on this clone: The same CDR3 arises from other DNA sequences in this sample as well. V and J are TRBV7-9 and TRBJ2-7, with TRBD1 matching 10 bases. Trimming removed 4 bases from V and 7 bases from J; junction bases left unmatched: 10. Germline CDR1 and CDR2: SEHNR and FQNEAQ (reference sequence). The CDR3 consists of 15 residues. The CDR3 loop reads CASSSSGQGQYEQYF. DNA for the CDR3: TGTGCCAGCAGCTCGTCGGGACAGGGGCAGTATGAGCAGTACTTC.

V usage is TRBV29-1 and J usage is TRBJ2-7; weak D call: TRBD1 (6 bases). Per germline, CDR1 SQVTM and CDR2 ANQGSEA. CDR3 length equals 13 residues. V lost 2 bases to trimming and J lost 5 bases, with 13 bases between them. This CDR3 reads CSVEQGSRDEQYF. The CDR3 DNA is TGCAGCGTTGAACAGGGGTCAAGGGACGAGCAGTACTTC.

The chain combines TRBV28 with TRBJ2-7, with 9 bases fitting TRBD1. V gave up 7 bases and J gave up 3 bases; unmatched junction bases: 4. This CDR3 region has 13 residues. The germline V gene has CDR1 MDHEN and CDR2 SYDVKM. The CDR3 DNA is TGTGCCAGCAAGGGGACAGGGAGCTACGAGCAGTACTTC. It specifies CASKGTGSYEQYF.

J is TRBJ2-1 and V is TRBV21-1; TRBD2 reflects the table's D call only, with no check against the DNA. TRBV21-1 is described as a pseudogene. The CDR3 has 13 residues. CDR3 bases: TGTGCCAGCAGCAAAGAGAGGCACAATGAGCAGTTCTTC. This encodes CASSKERHNEQFF.

V is TRBV19 and J is TRBJ2-3; D ambiguous. V lost 4 bases, J lost 4 bases, and 3 bases lay in between. Germline V gives CDR1 LNHDA, CDR2 SQIVND (reference sequence). CDR3 length: 11 residues. CDR3 DNA: TGTGCCAGTAGTACAGCAGATACGCAGTATTTT. Its protein product is CASSTADTQYF.

The chain couples TRBV9 to TRBJ1-1; 8 nucleotides line up with TRBD1. In germline, CDR1 is SGDLS, CDR2 YYNGEE. The CDR3 has 16 residues. The V gene end was trimmed by 3 bases and the J gene end by 5 bases; junction bases not matched to a gene: 12. CDR3: CASSGQGRKGWTEAFF. The CDR3 DNA reads TGTGCCAGCAGCGGACAGGGGAGAAAGGGGTGGACTGAAGCTTTCTTT.

The chain carries TRBV7-2 and TRBJ2-7; D uncertain. Per the germline V gene, CDR1 is SGHTA and CDR2 is FQGNSA. The V and J ends lost 5 bases and 3 bases respectively, with 5 bases between them. The CDR3 runs to 11 residues. The CDR3 here is CASSRHYEQYF. In nucleotides, the CDR3 is TGTGCCAGCAGCCGTCACTACGAGCAGTACTTC.

The chain joins TRBV6-1 to TRBJ2-5; TRBD1 is a possible D gene (5 bases). Trimming cost V 2 bases and J 11 bases, with 12 bases left between them. CDR1 is MNHNS and CDR2 is SASEGT in the germline V gene. This CDR3 region has 12 residues. CDR3 nucleotides: TGTGCCAGCAGTGAACCACAGGCACGTCAGTACTTC. Amino acid sequence: CASSEPQARQYF.

The J gene is TRBJ2-3, the V gene TRBV18; D is tentatively TRBD1 or TRBD2 (5 bases each). With 6 bases removed from V and 6 bases from J, the gap between germline ends came to 13 bases. The germline V gene encodes CDR1 KGHSH and CDR2 LQKENI. CDR3 length: 13 amino acids. Here the CDR3 reads CASSVEGFDTQYF. The CDR3 region has the DNA TGTGCCAGCTCCGTTGAGGGGTTCGATACGCAGTATTTT.

The chain is built from TRBV7-8 and TRBJ2-7; 7 nucleotides line up with TRBD2. V trimming: 1 base; J trimming: 3 bases; junction bases outside the gene matches: 6. Germline CDR1 is SGHVS and CDR2 is FQNEAQ. CDR3 length: 15 residues. The CDR3 DNA is TGTGCCAGCAGCTTAGAAGGAGGGGACTACTACGAGCAGTACTTC. Protein sequence: CASSLEGGDYYEQYF.